Only a few counts were recorded for the clone carrying this T cell receptor (beta chain). No antigen is known for it. Time point of the sample: week 11, during vaccination. Doses of 300 ug of mutant IDH1 20-mer peptide were given with topical imiquimod. New WHO grade 3 or 4 astrocytomas that were IDH1-mutant and ATRX-lost had been found in donors. The source of the sample is a study of a mutant IDH1 vaccine in newly diagnosed glioma. Overall study context: Vaccinations, eight in total, occurred in weeks 1, 3, 5, 7, 11, 15, 19, 23.

Sequencing used immunoSEQ multiplex PCR; TCRdb keeps in-frame clones, though not all of them. The sample contains tens of thousands of clones, approximately 80% of which appear only once. This CDR3 has 14 amino acids. Trimming at V came to 5 bases and at J to 5 bases, leaving 5 bases not matched to a gene. Per germline, CDR1 MDHEN and CDR2 SYDVKM. The sequence came from a man in his fifties or sixties with glioma. The V and J genes are TRBV28 and TRBJ2-7; the match to TRBD2 covers 11 bases. The source material was PBMCs, sampled from a glioma patient whose treatment included an IDH1 peptide vaccine. In DNA form, the CDR3 reads TGTGCCAGCAGTCGAACTAGCGGGAGTAACGAGCAGTACTTC. Its translation is CASSRTSGSNEQYF.